This is a list of T cell receptor beta chains from one sample in a study of T cell responses to AZD1222 COVID-19 vaccine. Using immunoSEQ multiplex PCR, the repertoire was profiled, and TCRdb retains in-frame clones only, with some absent. The sample has around 100,000 clones, about nine tenths seen once; the top ten hold over 1.5%. The sequences come from peripheral blood, collected on day 0 of AZD1222 vaccination. The source of these receptors is an adult in good health. Each CDR3 is given with its conserved first and last residue. A D gene is named only where the DNA matches it firmly. Not every row has a clone size; where given, it reads once, few, many or a size class.

clone size | J gene | D gene | V gene | CDR3 DNA | CDR3 protein
- | TRBJ1-2 | TRBD1 | TRBV2 | TGTGCCAGCAGTGCGGGACAGGGTTACGGCTACACCTTC | CASSAGQGYGYTF
- | TRBJ2-7 | - | TRBV28 | TGTGCCAGCAGTCAGGGAGGATTCGAGCAGTACTTC | CASSQGGFEQYF
- | TRBJ1-1 | - | TRBV12-5 | TGTGCTAGTGGCCTGATACGACAGGACACCGAATCGAACACTGAAGCTTTCTTT | CASGLIRQDTESNTEAFF
- | TRBJ1-2 | TRBD1 | TRBV2 | TGTGCCAGCAGTAAAACAGGGGGGAGCGACTATGGCTACACCTTC | CASSKTGGSDYGYTF
- | TRBJ1-6 | - | TRBV2 | TGTGCCAGCAGTGGGTCGTTGGAGTATAATTCACCCCTCCACTTT | CASSGSLEYNSPLHF
- | TRBJ1-2 | - | TRBV28 | TGTGCCAGCAGTTTGGTATACAAAGGGGGCTACACCTTC | CASSLVYKGGYTF
- | TRBJ1-1 | - | TRBV7-3 | TGTGCCAGCAGCTTATTTGAATCTACTGAAGCTTTCTTT | CASSLFESTEAFF
- | TRBJ2-7 | - | TRBV28 | TGTGCCAGCAGTGGAACGGGAGACTACGAGCAGTACTTC | CASSGTGDYEQYF
- | TRBJ1-4 | - | TRBV7-9 | TGTGCCAGCAGCTACGGGCAGGAATATAATGAAAAACTGTTTTTT | CASSYGQEYNEKLFF
once | TRBJ1-5 | - | TRBV15 | TGTGCCACCAGCAGAGGAGGGGAGTCGGGTAAAGAGAATCAGCCCCAGCATTTT | CATSRGGESGKENQPQHF
- | TRBJ1-4 | - | TRBV7-3 | TGTGCCAGCAGCTTGACTAGTGATGAAAAACTGTTTTTT | CASSLTSDEKLFF
- | TRBJ1-2 | TRBD1 | TRBV12-3/TRBV12-4 | TGTGCCAGCAGTCCGACAGGGTATGGCTACACCTTC | CASSPTGYGYTF
- | TRBJ1-4 | - | TRBV6-1 | TGTGCCAGCAGTGAATTCGGGAATGAAAAACTGTTTTTT | CASSEFGNEKLFF
- | TRBJ2-1 | TRBD1 | TRBV29-1 | TGCAGCGCTACAGGGGGAAGCTCCTACAATGAGCAGTTCTTC | CSATGGSSYNEQFF
- | TRBJ2-1 | - | TRBV7-3 | TGTGCCAGCAGCAATCCGCCAAGCGACAATGAGCAGTTCTTC | CASSNPPSDNEQFF
- | TRBJ1-6 | - | TRBV18 | TGTGCCAGCTCATCTCCGGCTTCACCCCTCCACTTT | CASSSPASPLHF
- | TRBJ2-4 | - | TRBV28 | TGTGCCAGCAGTTTTGGACTAGCCAAAAACATTCAGTACTTC | CASSFGLAKNIQYF
- | TRBJ2-3 | - | TRBV5-4 | TGTGCCAGCAGCCAGCATGGTGGTTTGGGGGATACGCAGTATTTT | CASSQHGGLGDTQYF
few | TRBJ1-1 | - | TRBV29-1 | TGCAGCGCGACGGGACCCATAAACACTGAAGCTTTCTTT | CSATGPINTEAFF
- | TRBJ2-2 | - | TRBV15 | TGTGCCACCAGCAGAGATGTGGGGACCGGGGAGCTGTTTTTT | CATSRDVGTGELFF
- | TRBJ2-1 | TRBD2 | TRBV29-1 | TGCAGCGTCTTCAACTGGACTAGCGCGAATGAGCAGTTCTTC | CSVFNWTSANEQFF
- | TRBJ1-2 | TRBD1 | TRBV18 | TGTGCCAGCTCACCCCCGGACAGGGGAAGCGGCTACACCTTC | CASSPPDRGSGYTF
- | TRBJ2-2 | - | TRBV12-3/TRBV12-4 | TGTGCCAGCAGTCTCTCGGACACCGGGGAGCTGTTTTTT | CASSLSDTGELFF
- | TRBJ2-1 | TRBD1 | TRBV12-5 | TGTGCTAGTGGGGGGGGACAGGGGCCATACAATGAGCAGTTCTTC | CASGGGQGPYNEQFF
once | TRBJ1-1 | - | TRBV27 | TGTGCCAGCACCCGCCCGGGGAACACTGAAGCTTTCTTT | CASTRPGNTEAFF
- | TRBJ2-7 | - | TRBV27 | TGTGCCACTAGAGCGGAAACAGGCTACGAGCAGTACTTC | CATRAETGYEQYF
- | TRBJ1-4 | - | TRBV27 | TGTGCCAGCAGTTTAGGTGGGGAAAAACTGTTTTTT | CASSLGGEKLFF
- | TRBJ2-1 | TRBD1 | TRBV5-6 | TGTGCCAGCAGCGAGGACAGGTTCGAAAATGAGCAGTTCTTC | CASSEDRFENEQFF